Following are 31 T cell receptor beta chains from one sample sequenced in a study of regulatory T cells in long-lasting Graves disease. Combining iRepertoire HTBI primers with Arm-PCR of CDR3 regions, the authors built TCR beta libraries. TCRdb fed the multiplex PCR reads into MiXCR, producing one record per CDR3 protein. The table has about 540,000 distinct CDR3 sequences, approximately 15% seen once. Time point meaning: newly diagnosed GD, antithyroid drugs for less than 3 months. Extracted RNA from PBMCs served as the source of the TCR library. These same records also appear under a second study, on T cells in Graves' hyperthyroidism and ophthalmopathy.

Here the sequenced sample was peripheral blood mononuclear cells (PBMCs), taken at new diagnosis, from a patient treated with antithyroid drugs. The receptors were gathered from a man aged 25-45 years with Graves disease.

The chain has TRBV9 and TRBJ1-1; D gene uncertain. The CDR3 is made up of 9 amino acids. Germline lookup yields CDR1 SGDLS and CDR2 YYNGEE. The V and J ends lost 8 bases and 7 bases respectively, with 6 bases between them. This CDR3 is CARTIEAFF. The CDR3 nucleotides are TGTGCCAGAACCATTGAAGCTTTCTTT.

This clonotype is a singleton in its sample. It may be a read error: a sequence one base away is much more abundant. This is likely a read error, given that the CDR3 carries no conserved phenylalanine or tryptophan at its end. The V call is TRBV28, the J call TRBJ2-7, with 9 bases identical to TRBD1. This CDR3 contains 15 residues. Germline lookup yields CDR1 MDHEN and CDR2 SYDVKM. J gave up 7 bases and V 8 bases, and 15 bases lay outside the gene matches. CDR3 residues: CASPPPGTGRVEQYL. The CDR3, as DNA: TGTGCCAGCCCCCCCCCCGGGACAGGGAGGGTGGAGCAGTACCTC.

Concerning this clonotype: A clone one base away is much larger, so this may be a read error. The CDR3 is CASIKGREHNGELFF. CDR3 bases: TGTGCCAGCATTAAAGGGCGGGAGCACAACGGGGAGCTGTTTTTT. This chain joins TRBV2 and TRBJ2-2, with 7 positions matching TRBD2. CDR3 length: 15 amino acids. The J segment lost 7 bases and the V segment lost 7 bases, leaving 12 bases of the junction unmatched. Germline CDR1 and CDR2: SNHLY and FYNNEI.

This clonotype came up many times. The chain's CDR3 is CASQGLAGGEQFF. The CDR3 region has the DNA TGCGCCAGCCAAGGACTAGCGGGAGGCGAGCAGTTCTTC. This chain uses TRBV5-1 with TRBJ2-1, with 14 bases matching TRBD2. The CDR3 has 13 residues. Germline V gene lookup returns CDR1 SGHRS and CDR2 YFSETQ. The J segment lost 10 bases and the V segment lost 7 bases, leaving 4 bases of the junction unmatched.

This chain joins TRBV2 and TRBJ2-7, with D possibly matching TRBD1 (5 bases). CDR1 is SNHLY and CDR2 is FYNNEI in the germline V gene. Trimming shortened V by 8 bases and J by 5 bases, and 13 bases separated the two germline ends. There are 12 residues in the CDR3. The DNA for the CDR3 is TGTGCCAGCTTAGGGGTAGGGGACGAGCAGTACTTC. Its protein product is CASLGVGDEQYF.

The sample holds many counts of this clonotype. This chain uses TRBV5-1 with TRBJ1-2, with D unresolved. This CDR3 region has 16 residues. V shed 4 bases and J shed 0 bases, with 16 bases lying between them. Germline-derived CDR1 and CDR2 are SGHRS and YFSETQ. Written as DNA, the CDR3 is TGCGCCAGCAGCGCCCGCCGGGAGTTAGCTAACTATGGCTACACCTTC. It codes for CASSARRELANYGYTF.

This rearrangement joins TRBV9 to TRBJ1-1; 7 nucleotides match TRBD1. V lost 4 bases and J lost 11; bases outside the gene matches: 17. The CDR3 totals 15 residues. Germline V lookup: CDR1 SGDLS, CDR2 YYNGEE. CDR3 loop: CASSPRSGGVAVAFF. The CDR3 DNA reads TGTGCCAGCAGCCCCCGATCAGGGGGGGTCGCGGTTGCTTTCTTT.

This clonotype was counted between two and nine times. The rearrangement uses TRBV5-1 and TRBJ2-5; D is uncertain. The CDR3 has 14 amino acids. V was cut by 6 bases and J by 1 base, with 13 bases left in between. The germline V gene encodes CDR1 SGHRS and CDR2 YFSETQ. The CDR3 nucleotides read TGCGCCAGCACTCCGGCGGATCCCCAAGAGACCCAGTACTTC. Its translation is CASTPADPQETQYF.

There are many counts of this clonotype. The CDR3 DNA follows: TGTGCCAGCAGTCGGGACAGGGAGGCGGATACGCAGTATTTT. Translated, it gives CASSRDREADTQYF. This chain uses TRBV28 with TRBJ2-3; 9 nucleotides agree with TRBD1. Losses at the gene ends were 5 bases for V and 6 bases for J; bases not matched to a gene: 6. CDR1 is MDHEN, CDR2 SYDVKM, per germline. This CDR3 has 14 residues. Complete variable domain (other parts from reference TRBV28 and TRBJ2-3): DVKVTQSSRYLVKRTGEKVFLECVQDMDHENMFWYRQDPGLGLRLIYFSYDVKMKEKGDIPEGYSVSREKKERFSLILESASTNQTSMYLCASSRDREADTQYFGPGTRLTVL.

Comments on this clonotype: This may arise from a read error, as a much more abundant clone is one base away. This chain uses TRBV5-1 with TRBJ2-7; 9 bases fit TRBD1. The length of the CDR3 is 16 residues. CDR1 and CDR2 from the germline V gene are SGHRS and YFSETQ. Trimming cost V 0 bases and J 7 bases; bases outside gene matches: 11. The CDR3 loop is CASSLARDRVRNEQYF. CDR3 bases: TGCGCCAGCAGCTTGGCTCGGGACAGGGTGAGGAATGAGCAGTACTTC.

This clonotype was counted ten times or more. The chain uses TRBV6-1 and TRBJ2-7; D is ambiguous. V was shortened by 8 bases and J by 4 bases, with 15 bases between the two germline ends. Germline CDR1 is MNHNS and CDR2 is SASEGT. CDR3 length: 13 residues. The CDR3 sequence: CASGIGVGYEQYF. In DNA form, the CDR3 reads TGTGCCAGCGGGATTGGGGTCGGTTACGAGCAGTACTTC.

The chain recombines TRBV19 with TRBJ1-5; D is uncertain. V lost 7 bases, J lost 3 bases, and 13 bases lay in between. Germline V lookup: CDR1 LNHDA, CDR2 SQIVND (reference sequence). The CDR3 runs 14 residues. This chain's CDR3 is CASTIVWVNQPQHF. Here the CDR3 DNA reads TGTGCCAGTACCATAGTTTGGGTCAATCAGCCCCAGCATTTT. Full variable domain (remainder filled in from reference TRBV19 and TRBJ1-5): DGGITQSPKYLFRKEGQNVTLSCEQNLNHDAMYWYRQDPGQGLRLIYYSQIVNDFQKGDIAEGYSVSREKKESFPLTVTSAQKNPTAFYLCASTIVWVNQPQHFGDGTRLSIL.

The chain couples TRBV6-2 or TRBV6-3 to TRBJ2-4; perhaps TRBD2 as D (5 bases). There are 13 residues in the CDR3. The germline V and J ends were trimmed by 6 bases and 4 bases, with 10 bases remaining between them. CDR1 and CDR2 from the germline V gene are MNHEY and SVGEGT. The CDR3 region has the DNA TGTGCCAGCAGCGCGAGCGGAAAAAACATTCAGTACTTC. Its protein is CASSASGKNIQYF.

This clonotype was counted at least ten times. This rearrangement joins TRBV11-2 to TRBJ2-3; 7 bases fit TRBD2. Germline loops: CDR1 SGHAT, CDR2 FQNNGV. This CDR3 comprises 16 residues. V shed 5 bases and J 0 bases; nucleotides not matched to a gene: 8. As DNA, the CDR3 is TGTGCCAGCAGCATGATAGCGGGTGCTAGCACAGATACGCAGTATTTT. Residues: CASSMIAGASTDTQYF.

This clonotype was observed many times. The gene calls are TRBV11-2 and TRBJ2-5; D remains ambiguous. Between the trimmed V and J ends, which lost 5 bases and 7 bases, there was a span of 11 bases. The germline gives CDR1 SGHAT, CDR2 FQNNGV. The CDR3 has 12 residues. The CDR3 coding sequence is TGTGCCAGCAGCCCCGAAGTGGTGACCCAGTACTTC. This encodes CASSPEVVTQYF.

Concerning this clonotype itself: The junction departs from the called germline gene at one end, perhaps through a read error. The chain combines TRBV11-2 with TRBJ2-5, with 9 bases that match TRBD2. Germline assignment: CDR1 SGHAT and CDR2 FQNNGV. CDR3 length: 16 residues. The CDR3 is CASSLNTGTSQEAQYF. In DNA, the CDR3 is TGTGCCAGCAGCTTAAATACCGGGACTAGCCAAGAGGCCCAGTACTTC.

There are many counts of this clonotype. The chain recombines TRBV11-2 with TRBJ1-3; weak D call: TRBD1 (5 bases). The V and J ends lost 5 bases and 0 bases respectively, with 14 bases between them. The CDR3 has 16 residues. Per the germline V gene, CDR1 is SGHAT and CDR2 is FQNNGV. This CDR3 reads CASSPRGSNSGNTIYF. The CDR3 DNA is TGTGCCAGCAGCCCGAGGGGCTCCAACTCTGGAAACACCATATATTTT.

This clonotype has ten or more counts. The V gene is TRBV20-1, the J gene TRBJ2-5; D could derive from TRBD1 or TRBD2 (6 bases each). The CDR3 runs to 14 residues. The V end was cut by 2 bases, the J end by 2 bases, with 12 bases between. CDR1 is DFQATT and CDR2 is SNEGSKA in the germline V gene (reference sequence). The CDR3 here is CSARSGGGQETQYF. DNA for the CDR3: TGCAGTGCTAGATCAGGAGGGGGACAAGAGACCCAGTACTTC.

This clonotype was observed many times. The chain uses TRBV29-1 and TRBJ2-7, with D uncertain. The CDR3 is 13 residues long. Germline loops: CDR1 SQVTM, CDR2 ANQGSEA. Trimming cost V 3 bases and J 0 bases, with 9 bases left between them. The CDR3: CSVDAGSSYEQYF. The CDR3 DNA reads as TGCAGCGTTGATGCTGGAAGCTCCTACGAGCAGTACTTC.

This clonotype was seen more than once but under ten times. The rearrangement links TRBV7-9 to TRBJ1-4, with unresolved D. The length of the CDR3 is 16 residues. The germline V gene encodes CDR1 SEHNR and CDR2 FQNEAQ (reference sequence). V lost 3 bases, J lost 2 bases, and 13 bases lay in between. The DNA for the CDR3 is TGTGCCAGCAGCTTGGGGTTAAGAGGGACTAATGAAAAACTGTTTTTT. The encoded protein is CASSLGLRGTNEKLFF. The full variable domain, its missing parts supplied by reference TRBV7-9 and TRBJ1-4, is DTGVSQNPRHKITKRGQNVTFRCDPISEHNRLYWYRQTLGQGPEFLTYFQNEAQLEKSRLLSDRFSAERPKGSFSTLEIQRTEQGDSAMYLCASSLGLRGTNEKLFFGSGTQLSVL.

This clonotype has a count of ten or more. The CDR3 bases are TGTGCCAGCAGTCAAAAGGGACAGGGGGCGCGGAATGGCTACACCTTC. Translated: CASSQKGQGARNGYTF. The chain is built from TRBV6-1 and TRBJ1-2; TRBD1 matches at 12 bases. The CDR3 extends over 16 amino acids. From germline, CDR1 is MNHNS and CDR2 SASEGT. Trimming cost V 5 bases and J 6 bases; bases outside gene matches: 10.

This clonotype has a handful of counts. The CDR3 reads CASSAYVGHYGYTF. Here the CDR3 DNA reads TGTGCCAGCTCAGCTTACGTGGGGCACTATGGCTACACCTTC. The chain is built from TRBV18 and TRBJ1-2; possibly TRBD1 for D (5 bases). Germline loops: CDR1 KGHSH, CDR2 LQKENI. The CDR3 is made up of 14 amino acids. V was pared by 5 bases and J by 3 bases, with 13 bases between.

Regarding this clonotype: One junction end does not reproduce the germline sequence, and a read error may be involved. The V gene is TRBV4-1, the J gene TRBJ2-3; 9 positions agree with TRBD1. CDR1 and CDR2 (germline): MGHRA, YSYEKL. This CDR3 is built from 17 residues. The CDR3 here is CASSQDLTGGDEDTQYF. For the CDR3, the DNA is TGTGCCAGCAGCCAAGATCTTACAGGGGGCGACGAAGATACGCAGTATTTT.

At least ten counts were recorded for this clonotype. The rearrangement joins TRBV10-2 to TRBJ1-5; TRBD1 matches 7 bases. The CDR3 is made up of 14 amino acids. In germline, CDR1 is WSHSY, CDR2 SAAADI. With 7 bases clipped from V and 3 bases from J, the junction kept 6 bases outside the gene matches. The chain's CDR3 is CASTPGTVNQPQHF. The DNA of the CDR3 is TGCGCCAGCACCCCCGGGACAGTCAATCAGCCCCAGCATTTT.

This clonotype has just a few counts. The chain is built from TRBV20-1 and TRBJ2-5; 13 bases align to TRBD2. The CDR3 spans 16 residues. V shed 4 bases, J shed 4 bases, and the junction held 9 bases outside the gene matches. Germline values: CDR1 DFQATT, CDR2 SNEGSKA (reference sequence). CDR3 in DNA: TGCAGTGCTATTCCACTAGCGGGAGGGCCGGGAGAGACCCAGTACTTC. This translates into CSAIPLAGGPGETQYF.

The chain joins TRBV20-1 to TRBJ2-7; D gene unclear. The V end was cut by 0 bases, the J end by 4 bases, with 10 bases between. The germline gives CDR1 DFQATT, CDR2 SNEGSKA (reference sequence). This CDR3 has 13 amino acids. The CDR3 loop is CSAREFRTYEQYF. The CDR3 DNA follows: TGCAGTGCTAGAGAATTCAGAACTTACGAGCAGTACTTC.

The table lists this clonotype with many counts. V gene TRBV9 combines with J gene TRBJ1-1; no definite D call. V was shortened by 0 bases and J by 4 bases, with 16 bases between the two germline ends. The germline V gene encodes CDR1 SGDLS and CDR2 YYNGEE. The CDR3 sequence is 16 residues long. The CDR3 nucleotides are TGTGCCAGCAGCGTAGCTACGGAGCGTCCAGGCACTGAAGCTTTCTTT. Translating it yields CASSVATERPGTEAFF. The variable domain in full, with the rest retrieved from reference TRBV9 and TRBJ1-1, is DSGVTQTPKHLITATGQRVTLRCSPRSGDLSVYWYQQSLDQGLQFLIQYYNGEERAKGNILERFSAQQFPDLHSELNLSSLELGDSALYFCASSVATERPGTEAFFGQGTRLTVV.

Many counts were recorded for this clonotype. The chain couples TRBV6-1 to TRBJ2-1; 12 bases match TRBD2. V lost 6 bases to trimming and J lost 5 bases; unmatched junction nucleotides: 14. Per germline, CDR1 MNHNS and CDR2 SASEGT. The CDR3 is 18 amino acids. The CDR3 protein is CASRGTVPGLAGDNEQFF. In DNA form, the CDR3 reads TGTGCCAGCAGAGGGACAGTCCCGGGACTAGCGGGCGACAATGAGCAGTTCTTC.

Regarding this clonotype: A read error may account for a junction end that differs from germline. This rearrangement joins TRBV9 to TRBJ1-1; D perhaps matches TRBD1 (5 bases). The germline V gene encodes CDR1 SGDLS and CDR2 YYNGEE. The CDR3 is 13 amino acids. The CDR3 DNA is TGTGCCAGCAGCCCGCGTCAGGGTACTGTAGCTTTCTTT. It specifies CASSPRQGTVAFF.

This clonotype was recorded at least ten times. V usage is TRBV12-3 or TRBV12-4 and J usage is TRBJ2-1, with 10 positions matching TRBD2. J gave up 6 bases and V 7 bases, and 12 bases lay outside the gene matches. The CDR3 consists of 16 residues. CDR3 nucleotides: TGTGCCAGCATCCCTAGCGGGAGCCATGTGAGCAATGAGCAGTTCTTC. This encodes CASIPSGSHVSNEQFF.

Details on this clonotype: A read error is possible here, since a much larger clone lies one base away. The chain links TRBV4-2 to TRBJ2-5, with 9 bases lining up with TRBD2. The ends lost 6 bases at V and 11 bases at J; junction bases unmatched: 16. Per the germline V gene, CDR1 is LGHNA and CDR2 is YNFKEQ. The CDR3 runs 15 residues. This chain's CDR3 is CASSSGTSPSHEQYF. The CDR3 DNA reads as TGTGCCAGCAGTTCCGGGACTAGCCCATCCCATGAGCAGTACTTC.